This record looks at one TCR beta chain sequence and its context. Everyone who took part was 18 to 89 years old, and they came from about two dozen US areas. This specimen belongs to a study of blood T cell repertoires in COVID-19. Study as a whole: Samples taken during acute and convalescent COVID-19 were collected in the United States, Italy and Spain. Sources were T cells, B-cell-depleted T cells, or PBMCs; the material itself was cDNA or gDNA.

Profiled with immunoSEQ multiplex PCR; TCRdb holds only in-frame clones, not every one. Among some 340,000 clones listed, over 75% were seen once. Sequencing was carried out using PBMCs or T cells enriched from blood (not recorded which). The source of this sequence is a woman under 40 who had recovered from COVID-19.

CDR3 protein: CASSANPRGQVTMNTEAFF. Here the CDR3 DNA reads TGTGCCAGCAGCGCCAACCCACGAGGACAGGTAACCATGAACACTGAAGCTTTCTTT. The chain employs TRBV21-1 and TRBJ1-1; the D call TRBD1 from the table was never checked on the DNA. TRBV21-1 is a recognized pseudogene. The CDR3 totals 19 residues.